The source of this T cell receptor beta chain is a study of blood T cells in healthy people across ages. Primers used in a second PCR of about 7 to 12 cycles were a sample-barcoded 5' primer and a J-beta primer mix. TCRdb redid the calling of the 5' RACE reads with MiXCR, one entry per CDR3 protein. The table records about 1.6 million distinct CDR3 sequences, about 35% of them present only once. V was clipped by 6 bases and J by 0 bases, with 12 bases between them. The germline gives CDR1 DFQATT, CDR2 SNEGSKA (reference sequence). CDR3 size: 14 residues. This clonotype was counted many times. Its antigen is not known. Study conclusions and caveats: Diversity figures based on one million T cells were deemed too low.

Each sample yielded at least 6 micrograms of PBMC total RNA. The sequencing input was blood. The V and J genes are TRBV20-1 and TRBJ1-5; D unresolved. This TCR came from a woman aged 25 to 45 in good health. The CDR3 nucleotides are TGCAGTGCCCTGGCCCCTTATAGCAATCAGCCCCAGCATTTT. This sequence encodes CSALAPYSNQPQHF.